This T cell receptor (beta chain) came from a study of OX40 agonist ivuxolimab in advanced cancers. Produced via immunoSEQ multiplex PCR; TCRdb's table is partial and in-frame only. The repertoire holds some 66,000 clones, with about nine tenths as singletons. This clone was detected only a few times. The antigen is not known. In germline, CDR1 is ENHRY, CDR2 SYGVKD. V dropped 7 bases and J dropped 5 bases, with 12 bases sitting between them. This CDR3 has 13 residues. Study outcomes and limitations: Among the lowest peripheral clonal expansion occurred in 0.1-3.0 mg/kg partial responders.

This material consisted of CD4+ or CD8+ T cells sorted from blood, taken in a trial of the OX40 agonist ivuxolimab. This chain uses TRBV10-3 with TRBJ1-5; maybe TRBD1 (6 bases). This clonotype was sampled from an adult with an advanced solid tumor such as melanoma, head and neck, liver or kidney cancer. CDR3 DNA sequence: TGTGCCATCAATGGGGGGCTTTATCAGCCCCAGCATTTT. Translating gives CAINGGLYQPQHF.